Listed below are T cell receptor beta chains from one sample, sequenced in a study of shared clonotypes between healthy human individuals. Clones were sequenced by immunoSEQ multiplex PCR, and TCRdb holds only the in-frame ones, with some missing. The sample lists about 2.3 million clones, approximately 90% seen once, with 0.37% in the top ten. The sample comprised naive CD4+ T cells from PBMCs. The receptors here all came from a man aged 18 to 29 in good health. Some clones in this sample may be carry-over from other donors' samples. CDR3s include the opening cysteine and the closing phenylalanine or tryptophan. Fields, in order: V gene, CDR3 length, J gene, CDR3 protein.

TRBV4-2	16	TRBJ2-3	CASSQTTSGISDTQYF
TRBV7-3	14	TRBJ1-1	CASSLFGAGTEAFF
TRBV12-5	12	TRBJ2-7	CASGPGADEQYF
TRBV18	14	TRBJ2-5	CASSHGRSQETQYF
TRBV9	14	TRBJ2-5	CASSASGRWETQYF
TRBV30	15	TRBJ1-1	CAWRAWGPGDTEAFF
TRBV10-3	13	TRBJ2-5	CAISESQMETQYF
TRBV19	13	TRBJ1-1	CASRPQGGTEAFF
TRBV29-1	15	TRBJ2-3	CSVGLTGGSTDTQYF
TRBV6-1	16	TRBJ2-3	CASREGTAGFADTQYF
TRBV5-4	14	TRBJ2-1	CASSLGLDYNEQFF
TRBV6-1	13	TRBJ2-4	CASSPKPGDIQYF
TRBV5-1	15	TRBJ2-5	CASSLATAEPETQYF
TRBV7-2	15	TRBJ1-4	CASSRQGLTNEKLFF
TRBV5-1	14	TRBJ2-7	CASSISRDFYEQYF
TRBV6-1	14	TRBJ1-2	CASSESPQAGGYTF
TRBV5-6	17	TRBJ2-3	CASSLRTSGRATDTQYF
TRBV29-1	14	TRBJ1-4	CSVRTGGGGEKLFF
TRBV27	12	TRBJ2-3	CASRGSTDTQYF
TRBV5-1	18	TRBJ1-4	CASSSAGPISATNEKLFF
TRBV9	13	TRBJ1-1	CASSVLANTEAFF
TRBV29-1	13	TRBJ2-7	CSASRLYSYEQYF
TRBV27	21	TRBJ2-6	CASSLRPPRTGVDAGANVLTF
TRBV5-5	16	TRBJ1-2	CASSLTPNSDPHGYTF
TRBV5-4	12	TRBJ2-7	CASSRQGGEQYF
TRBV4-3	15	TRBJ1-2	CASSQGQGKTYGYTF
TRBV6-1	14	TRBJ2-7	CASSEMTGSYEQYF
TRBV11-3	18	TRBJ2-3	CASSPAPSGVQGPDTQYF
TRBV7-2	14	TRBJ1-1	CASSFTSGGTEAFF
TRBV28	14	TRBJ1-5	CASSLLNSNQPQHF
TRBV29-1	13	TRBJ1-1	CSVVALADTEAFF
TRBV27	16	TRBJ1-2	CASSPRPRAANYGYTF
TRBV5-1	16	TRBJ2-3	CASSTLAARGPDTQYF
TRBV7-2	14	TRBJ2-3	CASSFRRGMDTQYF
TRBV10-1	13	TRBJ2-5	CASSADIQETQYF
TRBV19	13	TRBJ2-7	CASRPSGSYEQYF
TRBV28	15	TRBJ1-5	CASISQGAGNQPQHF
TRBV29-1	18	TRBJ2-3	CSTSGTSGRAVMTDTQYF
TRBV11-2	15	TRBJ2-5	CASSLEGTAEETQYF
TRBV9	15	TRBJ1-2	CASSVGGSVLGGYTF
TRBV15	15	TRBJ2-3	CATSPDAIRADTQYF
TRBV27	13	TRBJ2-7	CASSFLSPYEQYF
TRBV28	16	TRBJ2-7	CASRGFGQGHSYEQYF
TRBV4-3	18	TRBJ2-2	CASSQKPPQGIGAGELFF
TRBV28	14	TRBJ2-5	CATVTSSGQETQYF
TRBV2	13	TRBJ1-4	CASSGGRDEKLFF
TRBV5-4	16	TRBJ2-3	CASSTGTSGSTDTQYF
TRBV2	14	TRBJ1-2	CASSEFQGRSGYTF
TRBV5-5	14	TRBJ2-3	CASSFVRGRDTQYF
TRBV2	15	TRBJ1-5	CACRGDRTSNQPQHF
TRBV5-1	13	TRBJ1-1	CASSREGSAEAFF
TRBV4-1	14	TRBJ2-1	CASSQDPRVNEQFF
TRBV6-4	15	TRBJ2-2	CASSAMGVGTGELFF
TRBV7-6	18	TRBJ2-3	CASSYGQGLSYGTDTQYF
TRBV28	19	TRBJ1-4	CASTPSSFTYGHYNEKLFF
TRBV27	16	TRBJ1-1	CASSPYGQGGGTEAFF
TRBV11-2	15	TRBJ2-7	CASSPGLAAAYEQYF
TRBV19	18	TRBJ2-2	CASSPIRERETNTGELFF
TRBV1	17	TRBJ2-4	CTSSQRTSVKGKNIQYF
TRBV7-2	14	TRBJ1-2	CASSLDGFTYGYTF